The 30 T cell receptor beta chains presented below share a single source sample, sequenced in a study of T-cell reconstitution after alpha-beta-depleted transplantation in children. It was with unique molecular identifiers that the TCRbeta library was prepared. TCRdb used MiXCR to reprocess the PCR reads, holding one entry per CDR3 protein. The sample holds around 380,000 distinct CDR3 sequences; approximately 10% are singletons and the top ten take approximately 5%. Sequences were derived from PBMCs from the stem cell graft donor, sampled from the stem cell graft. Receptors were obtained from a human donor who donated a stem cell graft to a child with acute myeloid leukemia.

This clonotype was counted ten times or more. The rearrangement joins TRBV20-1 to TRBJ2-1, with D unclear. This CDR3 comprises 12 residues. Trimming shortened V by 1 base and J by 9 bases, and 10 bases separated the two germline ends. Germline lookup yields CDR1 DFQATT and CDR2 SNEGSKA (reference sequence). CDR3 nucleotides: TGCAGTGCTAGAGTTTCCCCGGTTGAGCAGTTCTTC. This encodes CSARVSPVEQFF.

This clonotype was seen many times. The chain has TRBV20-1 and TRBJ2-3; 14 bases match TRBD2. Germline-derived CDR1 and CDR2 are DFQATT and SNEGSKA (reference sequence). This CDR3 comprises 15 residues. V trimming: 3 bases; J trimming: 9 bases; junction bases outside the gene matches: 8. CDR3 coding DNA: TGCAGTGCTAGGACTAGCGGGGGGGCAGGGCCAACGCAGTATTTT. As protein: CSARTSGGAGPTQYF.

V is TRBV12-3 or TRBV12-4 and J is TRBJ2-1; 12 bases align to TRBD2. Trimming at V came to 2 bases and at J to 10 bases, leaving 12 bases not matched to a gene. CDR3 size: 17 residues. The CDR3: CASSLPRRLAGVQEQFF. Written as DNA, the CDR3 is TGTGCCAGCAGTTTACCGCGAAGACTAGCGGGGGTACAGGAGCAGTTCTTC.

This clonotype has ten or more counts. The CDR3 bases are TGTGCCAGCAGCTTACAGGGGAGGGCAACTGAAGCTTTCTTT. Its protein product is CASSLQGRATEAFF. The rearrangement joins TRBV7-9 to TRBJ1-1; a possible D gene is TRBD1 (6 bases). This CDR3 is 14 amino acids long. Trimming stripped 2 bases from V and 5 bases from J, with 12 bases between. Germline V gene data show CDR1 as SEHNR and CDR2 as FQNEAQ (reference sequence).

J is TRBJ1-5 and V is TRBV5-1; possibly TRBD1 for D (5 bases). CDR1 SGHRS and CDR2 YFSETQ come from the germline V gene. The CDR3 length is 18 residues. V was shortened by 0 bases and J by 0 bases, with 16 bases between the two germline ends. The CDR3 bases are TGCGCCAGCAGCTTGGCCAGCAGGGAGGGGTATAGCAATCAGCCCCAGCATTTT. Protein product: CASSLASREGYSNQPQHF.

The table lists this clonotype with a few counts. The chain has TRBV18 and TRBJ2-3; D possibly corresponds to TRBD2 (7 bases). V lost 2 bases and J 0 bases, leaving 12 bases between the germline ends. This CDR3 comprises 16 residues. Germline-derived CDR1 and CDR2 are KGHSH and LQKENI. This chain's CDR3 is CASSPIGGRSTDTQYF. CDR3 sequence (DNA): TGTGCCAGCTCACCAATCGGGGGGCGAAGCACAGATACGCAGTATTTT.

The chain links TRBV11-2 to TRBJ2-1; 11 nucleotides align to TRBD2. The V and J ends lost 5 bases and 0 bases, in that order; junction bases with no gene match: 15. Per germline, CDR1 SGHAT and CDR2 FQNNGV. The CDR3 is made up of 20 amino acids. DNA of the CDR3: TGTGCCAGCAGCAGCCGCCCCGGGACTAGCGGTCCAAGCTCCTACAATGAGCAGTTCTTC. As protein: CASSSRPGTSGPSSYNEQFF.

This clonotype was detected a few times. The rearrangement links TRBV6-5 to TRBJ2-7; TRBD2 matches at 10 bases. Looked up from germline, CDR1 is MNHEY and CDR2 is SVGAGI. The V gene end was trimmed by 0 bases and the J gene end by 6 bases; junction bases not matched to a gene: 8. The CDR3 totals 16 residues. The CDR3 reads CASSYSSLAGVVEQYF. For the CDR3, the DNA is TGTGCCAGCAGTTACTCGTCCCTAGCGGGAGTGGTCGAGCAGTACTTC.

This clonotype occurred a few times. V gene TRBV29-1 combines with J gene TRBJ1-3; D might be TRBD1 (5 bases). V was cut by 5 bases and J by 0 bases, with 14 bases left in between. This CDR3 has 15 residues. Germline V gives CDR1 SQVTM, CDR2 ANQGSEA. The CDR3 sequence is CSVLDKGGSGNTIYF. Here the CDR3 DNA reads TGCAGCGTTTTGGACAAGGGAGGCTCTGGAAACACCATATATTTT.

This clonotype was seen only a few times. The chain uses TRBV6-1 and TRBJ1-5; 8 nucleotides match TRBD1. V lost 4 bases to trimming and J lost 3 bases; unmatched junction nucleotides: 5. This CDR3 contains 15 residues. CDR1 and CDR2 (germline): MNHNS, SASEGT. This CDR3 reads CASSGTGPINQPQHF. In DNA, the CDR3 is TGTGCCAGCAGTGGGACAGGGCCCATCAATCAGCCCCAGCATTTT.

The V gene is TRBV4-3, the J gene TRBJ2-3, with 10 bases lining up with TRBD2. There are 16 residues in the CDR3. V shed 1 base, J shed 5 bases, and the junction held 6 bases outside the gene matches. Germline CDR1 reads LGHNA; CDR2 reads YSLEER. CDR3 sequence reads: CASSQGVAGGGDTQYF. The CDR3 nucleotides read TGCGCCAGCAGCCAAGGGGTAGCGGGAGGAGGAGATACGCAGTATTTT.

The chain joins TRBV29-1 to TRBJ2-7, with D maybe TRBD2 (6 bases). This CDR3 is built from 15 residues. V gave up 0 bases and J gave up 3 bases, with 15 bases separating them. Germline CDR1 reads SQVTM; CDR2 reads ANQGSEA. The CDR3 DNA reads TGCAGCGTTGAAGACCGGACTACCCTTGGCTACGAGCAGTACTTC. It specifies CSVEDRTTLGYEQYF.

J is TRBJ2-3 and V is TRBV27; D gene ambiguous. The V end lost 3 bases, the J end lost 6 bases, and 10 bases lay between the germline ends. Germline CDR1 MNHEY, CDR2 SMNVEV (reference sequence). The CDR3 is 13 amino acids. CDR3 sequence reads: CASSFGIGDTQYF. The CDR3 region has the DNA TGTGCCAGCAGTTTTGGGATCGGGGATACGCAGTATTTT.

V is TRBV4-2 and J is TRBJ2-3, with D maybe TRBD2 (7 bases). This CDR3 spans 16 amino acids. Trimming shortened V by 2 bases and J by 2 bases, and 14 bases separated the two germline ends. CDR1 is LGHNA, CDR2 YNFKEQ, per germline. This CDR3 is CASSQRRGLDTDTQYF. The CDR3 DNA sequence: TGTGCCAGCAGCCAAAGGCGGGGGCTGGACACAGATACGCAGTATTTT.

This clonotype was detected only a few times. The J gene is TRBJ1-5, the V gene TRBV12-3 or TRBV12-4; 7 bases fit TRBD1. The CDR3 is 17 residues long. The junction had 11 bases not matched to a gene; V was cut back by 3 bases and J by 3 bases. Here the CDR3 DNA reads TGTGCCAGCAGTTTTGGGGCAGGGGGGGGCCTCAATCAGCCCCAGCATTTT. It translates to CASSFGAGGGLNQPQHF.

This clonotype was found many times. The chain links TRBV9 to TRBJ2-3; TRBD1 agrees at 8 bases. Trimming cost V 5 bases and J 2 bases; bases outside gene matches: 7. Germline values: CDR1 SGDLS, CDR2 YYNGEE. This CDR3 contains 15 residues. This chain's CDR3 is CASSTGQGATDTQYF. CDR3 nucleotide sequence: TGTGCCAGCAGTACGGGGCAGGGGGCCACAGATACGCAGTATTTT.

As regards this clonotype: A much larger clone differs by one base, so this may be a read error. The genes are TRBV7-9 and TRBJ1-2; 7 nucleotides line up with TRBD1. The ends lost 4 bases at V and 3 bases at J; junction bases unmatched: 8. Germline loops: CDR1 SEHNR, CDR2 FQNEAQ (reference sequence). The length of the CDR3 is 15 residues. CDR3 nucleotides: TGTGCCAGCAGCTATACAGGGGTGGCTGACTATGGCTACACCTTC. Amino acids: CASSYTGVADYGYTF.

This clonotype was picked up a small number of times. The chain employs TRBV20-1 and TRBJ2-7; possibly TRBD2 for D (5 bases). This CDR3 spans 11 amino acids. CDR1 is DFQATT and CDR2 is SNEGSKA in the germline V gene (reference sequence). Trimming left V 3 bases short and J 5 bases short, with 8 bases between. This CDR3 reads CSASSGNEQYF. The CDR3 DNA follows: TGCAGTGCTAGTTCGGGGAACGAGCAGTACTTC.

This clonotype appeared a few times. The V call is TRBV18, the J call TRBJ2-5; no clear D. CDR1 KGHSH and CDR2 LQKENI come from the germline V gene. V lost 3 bases to trimming and J lost 2 bases, with 7 bases between them. The CDR3 is made up of 13 amino acids. CDR3 region: CASSPRMQETQYF. The CDR3 DNA follows: TGTGCCAGCTCACCGCGGATGCAAGAGACCCAGTACTTC.

This clonotype was recorded a few times. The chain employs TRBV4-2 and TRBJ2-1; the match to TRBD2 covers 11 bases. The CDR3 spans 15 residues. Germline lookup yields CDR1 LGHNA and CDR2 YNFKEQ. V lost 10 bases to trimming and J lost 6 bases; unmatched junction nucleotides: 11. CDR3 loop: CAIRSLAGGPNEQFF. The CDR3 coding sequence is TGTGCCATCAGATCTCTAGCGGGAGGACCCAATGAGCAGTTCTTC.

The chain is built from TRBV20-1 and TRBJ1-1; D gene ambiguous. CDR3 length: 12 residues. From germline, CDR1 is DFQATT and CDR2 SNEGSKA (reference sequence). Between the trimmed V and J ends, which lost 5 bases and 3 bases, there was a span of 10 bases. The CDR3 sequence: CSAAPGYTEAFF. The CDR3 DNA sequence: TGCAGTGCTGCCCCGGGATACACTGAAGCTTTCTTT.

This clonotype was seen many times. This rearrangement joins TRBV4-2 to TRBJ2-3; 11 bases line up with TRBD2. Germline CDR1 LGHNA, CDR2 YNFKEQ. J gave up 0 bases and V 0 bases, and 5 bases lay outside the gene matches. The CDR3 consists of 18 residues. CDR3 region: CASSQDGLAGGSTDTQYF. The CDR3 coding sequence is TGTGCCAGCAGCCAAGATGGCCTAGCGGGAGGCAGCACAGATACGCAGTATTTT.

The rearrangement joins TRBV5-1 to TRBJ2-1; D is perhaps TRBD2 (6 bases). This CDR3 spans 15 amino acids. Between the trimmed V and J ends, which lost 2 bases and 5 bases, there was a span of 14 bases. Per the germline V gene, CDR1 is SGHRS and CDR2 is YFSETQ. The CDR3 DNA reads TGCGCCAGCAGCTTAGCGGAGGGGTCCCACAATGAGCAGTTCTTC. The encoded protein is CASSLAEGSHNEQFF.

This clonotype was found many times. V usage is TRBV9 and J usage is TRBJ2-2, with unresolved D. This CDR3 has 16 amino acids. Germline V gene lookup returns CDR1 SGDLS and CDR2 YYNGEE. Trimming took off 2 bases at V and 2 bases at J, with 13 bases between the two ends. DNA of the CDR3: TGTGCCAGCAGCGTTACCGCGGAGCCCAACACCGGGGAGCTGTTTTTT. Residues: CASSVTAEPNTGELFF.

This clonotype was detected only a few times. The chain has TRBV7-2 and TRBJ2-7, with D perhaps matching TRBD2 (6 bases). V lost 1 base to trimming and J lost 6 bases, with 10 bases between them. Germline CDR1 SGHTA, CDR2 FQGNSA. CDR3 size: 13 residues. The DNA of the CDR3 is TGTGCCAGCAGCTTAGGGTACGGGGGCGAGCAGTACGTC. Its translation is CASSLGYGGEQYV.

This chain links TRBV6-1 with TRBJ2-3; D is perhaps TRBD2 (5 bases). V was pared by 7 bases and J by 1 base, with 15 bases between. Germline V gene lookup returns CDR1 MNHNS and CDR2 SASEGT. The CDR3 extends over 15 amino acids. Here the CDR3 reads CASMSGRSGTDTQYF. Written as DNA, the CDR3 is TGTGCCAGCATGTCGGGGAGATCAGGCACAGATACGCAGTATTTT.

In this sample, this clonotype turned up a few times. The V call is TRBV5-1, the J call TRBJ2-2; D not resolved. The CDR3 length is 14 residues. The germline CDR1 and CDR2 sequences are SGHRS and YFSETQ. V lost 4 bases, J lost 1 base, and 8 bases lay in between. The CDR3 sequence: CASSVKLNTGELFF. CDR3 nucleotide sequence: TGCGCCAGCAGCGTGAAACTGAACACCGGGGAGCTGTTTTTT.

This clonotype was picked up many times. The chain is built from TRBV5-1 and TRBJ1-1; TRBD1 might be the D (6 bases). Germline V gene data show CDR1 as SGHRS and CDR2 as YFSETQ. The V end lost 0 bases, the J end lost 7 bases, and 13 bases lay between the germline ends. The CDR3 runs to 14 residues. The CDR3 region has the DNA TGCGCCAGCAGCTTGGCCGGGACAAGGAATGAAGCTTTCTTT. Its protein is CASSLAGTRNEAFF.

The V and J genes are TRBV7-2 and TRBJ2-3, with D maybe TRBD2 (6 bases). This CDR3 contains 15 residues. Germline-derived CDR1 and CDR2 are SGHTA and FQGNSA. Trimming removed 7 bases at V and 0 bases at J, with 14 bases between. The CDR3 spells CASIRSGLSTDTQYF. CDR3 DNA sequence: TGTGCCAGCATCCGTAGCGGTTTAAGCACAGATACGCAGTATTTT.

V gene TRBV20-1 combines with J gene TRBJ2-5; D is possibly TRBD1 (6 bases). CDR3 length: 15 amino acids. V was pared by 5 bases and J by 1 base, with 17 bases between. CDR1 DFQATT and CDR2 SNEGSKA come from the germline V gene (reference sequence). DNA for the CDR3: TGCAGTGCTGCTGAGTCAGGGGACGTCCAAGAGACCCAGTACTTC. It specifies CSAAESGDVQETQYF.